Listed below are T cell receptor beta chains from one sample, sequenced in a study of Ad26.COV2.S vaccination and SARS-CoV-2 variants. Measured with immunoSEQ multiplex PCR; TCRdb has only the in-frame clones, and not every one. The data show around 320,000 clones, 86% seen once. The source material was peripheral blood, sampled in a trial of Ad26.COV2.S vaccine versus placebo. Receptors originate from a person between 18 and 65 years old who received the Ad26.COV2.S COVID-19 vaccine or a placebo. CDR3s include the opening cysteine and the closing phenylalanine or tryptophan. D genes are given only for firm matches. Not all rows give a size; the values are once, few, many and, for expanded clones, a class.

J | size | V | D | CDR3 | DNA
TRBJ1-3 | NA | TRBV5-1 | NA | CASRLHQGLSSGNTIYF | TGCGCCAGCAGGCTTCACCAGGGGCTAAGCTCTGGAAACACCATATATTTT
TRBJ1-2 | once | TRBV9 | NA | CASTTFPSNYGYTF | TGTGCCAGCACCACCTTCCCCTCTAACTATGGCTACACCTTC
TRBJ1-1 | NA | TRBV7-5 | NA | CARSPRRWKNTEAFF | TGTGCCAGAAGCCCTAGGAGGTGGAAGAACACTGAAGCTTTCTTT
TRBJ1-2 | NA | TRBV14 | NA | CASSQAAAENVYGYTF | TGTGCCAGCAGCCAAGCGGCGGCAGAAAATGTCTATGGCTACACCTTC
TRBJ1-1 | few | TRBV18 | TRBD1 | CASSPTGQGRRNTEAFF | TGTGCCAGCTCACCAACGGGACAGGGACGACGGAACACTGAAGCTTTCTTT
TRBJ2-1 | NA | TRBV15 | NA | CATRDQLHSYNEQFF | TGTGCCACCCGCGACCAGCTGCACTCCTACAATGAGCAGTTCTTC
TRBJ2-2 | NA | TRBV6-4 | NA | CASSDSGGNGELFF | TGTGCCAGCAGTGACTCGGGCGGTAACGGGGAGCTGTTTTTT
TRBJ2-3 | NA | TRBV7-2 | NA | CASSTRDTGRTDTQYF | TGTGCCAGCAGCACTAGGGATACAGGTAGGACAGATACGCAGTATTTT
TRBJ2-7 | NA | TRBV4-1 | NA | CASSQGRIPIYEQYF | TGCGCCAGCAGCCAAGGCCGAATTCCGATATACGAGCAGTACTTC
TRBJ1-2 | NA | TRBV29-1 | NA | CSGTEGGKGYTF | TGCAGCGGTACGGAGGGGGGAAAGGGCTACACCTTC
TRBJ2-4 | few | TRBV3-1/TRBV3-2 | NA | CASSQEDYIFKNIQYF | TGTGCCAGCAGCCAAGAGGACTACATCTTCAAAAACATTCAGTACTTC
TRBJ2-3 | NA | TRBV29-1 | NA | CSALQQGSTQYF | TGCAGCGCGCTACAACAGGGTTCGACGCAGTATTTT
TRBJ1-2 | NA | TRBV30 | TRBD1 | CAWSWAGTGDGYTF | TGTGCCTGGAGTTGGGCCGGGACAGGGGATGGCTACACCTTC
TRBJ2-5 | NA | TRBV5-1 | TRBD1 | CASSEGQGASGETQYF | TGCGCCAGCAGCGAAGGACAGGGGGCCTCAGGGGAGACCCAGTACTTC
TRBJ2-5 | NA | TRBV5-1 | NA | CASSPWTPRIRRGETQYF | TGCGCCAGCAGCCCCTGGACCCCGAGAATTCGCAGAGGAGAGACCCAGTACTTC
TRBJ1-3 | NA | TRBV4-1 | NA | CASSQVGSSNVLSSGNTIYF | TGCGCCAGCAGCCAAGTCGGATCGTCGAACGTCTTGAGCTCTGGAAACACCATATATTTT
TRBJ1-4 | NA | TRBV12-5 | NA | CASGLGGAFPTNEKLFF | TGTGCTAGTGGTTTAGGGGGGGCCTTCCCAACTAATGAAAAACTGTTTTTT
TRBJ1-2 | NA | TRBV12-3/TRBV12-4 | NA | CASSLRDNYGYTF | TGTGCCAGCAGTCTCCGGGACAACTATGGCTACACCTTC
TRBJ2-5 | NA | TRBV9 | NA | CASSVRGDAETQYF | TGTGCCAGCAGCGTCCGTGGGGACGCAGAGACCCAGTACTTC
TRBJ2-2 | NA | TRBV15 | NA | CATSRGQANTGELFF | TGTGCCACCAGCAGAGGACAGGCGAACACCGGGGAGCTGTTTTTT
TRBJ1-2 | NA | TRBV6-5 | NA | CASRKSWSGGYGYTF | TGTGCCAGCCGAAAAAGTTGGTCTGGGGGCTATGGCTACACCTTC
TRBJ1-2 | NA | TRBV5-4 | TRBD1 | CASSLGDRELGYTF | TGTGCCAGCAGCTTGGGGGACAGGGAGCTTGGCTACACCTTC